This TCR delta chain is from a study of γδ T cells in repeated Plasmodium falciparum infection. Overall study findings and caveats: Vgamma9/Vdelta2+ repertoires stayed stably polyclonal over time and infection.

Notes on this clone: Its target is not known. This sample also contains other DNA sequences that code for the same CDR3.

Gammadelta T cells were flow-sorted from PBMC into Vgamma9/Vdelta2+ and Vdelta2-negative populations for bulk analysis. Deletions cut 0 bases from V and 0 bases from J, with 39 bases between. The CDR3 runs 24 residues. Germline V CDR1 and CDR2: NSMFDY, ISSIKDK. TCRdb re-processed the multiplex PCR reads using CATT. The table has approximately 53,000 delta-chain clones, around 1.7% seen once. This receptor was identified in a pool of human donors (malaria-infected and uninfected, not separated). V gene TRAV29/DV5 combines with J gene TRDJ1, with D tentatively TRDD3 (10 bases). Here the J gene came from matching the DNA to germline, since TCRdb omits it. The sample comprised gamma-delta T cells from blood. The CDR3, as DNA: TGTGCAGCAAGCGGCAAGCCGGCCTTCCTACGAGGGCTGGGGGATAGGAGGTACACCGATAAACTCATCTTT. It specifies CAASGKPAFLRGLGDRRYTDKLIF.